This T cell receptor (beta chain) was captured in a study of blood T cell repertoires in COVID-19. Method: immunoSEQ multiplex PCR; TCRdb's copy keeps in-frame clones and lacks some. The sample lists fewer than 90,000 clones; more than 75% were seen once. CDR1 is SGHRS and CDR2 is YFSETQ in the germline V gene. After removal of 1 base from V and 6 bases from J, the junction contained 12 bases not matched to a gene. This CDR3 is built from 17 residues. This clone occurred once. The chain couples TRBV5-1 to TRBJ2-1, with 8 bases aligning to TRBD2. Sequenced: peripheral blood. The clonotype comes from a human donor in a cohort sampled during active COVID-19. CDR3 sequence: CASSLREGRLPGNEQFF. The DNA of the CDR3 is TGCGCCAGCAGCTTGCGGGAGGGCCGACTACCGGGCAATGAGCAGTTCTTC.